The entry that follows covers one TCR beta chain sequence. Its antigen remains unknown. Sequencing was performed with immunoSEQ multiplex PCR; in TCRdb, only in-frame clones are kept and a portion is missing. The sample yields about 100,000 clones, about 94% seen once. The germline gives CDR1 SEHNR, CDR2 FQNEAQ (reference sequence). The CDR3 runs to 16 residues. V lost 2 bases and J lost 1, with 11 bases in between. The data derive from a study of siplizumab effects on memory and regulatory T cells. Notes on the study in general: Mappable alloreactive CD4+ clones were on average around 69% Treg-derived with siplizumab, approximately 26% in controls.

The receptor was derived from a human donor in good health. The specimen was non-Treg CD4+ T cells sorted from blood. This sequence joins TRBV7-9 and TRBJ1-4; D unclear. CDR3 in amino acids: CASSLKGFLTNEKLFF. Written as DNA, the CDR3 is TGTGCCAGCAGCTTAAAAGGGTTTTTAACTAATGAAAAACTGTTTTTT.